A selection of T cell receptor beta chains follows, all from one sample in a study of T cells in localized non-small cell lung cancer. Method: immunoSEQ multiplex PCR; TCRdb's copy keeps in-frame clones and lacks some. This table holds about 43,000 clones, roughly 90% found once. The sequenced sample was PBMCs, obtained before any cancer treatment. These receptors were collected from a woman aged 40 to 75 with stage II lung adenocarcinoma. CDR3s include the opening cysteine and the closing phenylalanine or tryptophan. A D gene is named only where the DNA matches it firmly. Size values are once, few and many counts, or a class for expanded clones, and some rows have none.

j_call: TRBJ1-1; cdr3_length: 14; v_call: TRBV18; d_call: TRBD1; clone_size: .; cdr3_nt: TGTGCCAGCACTGGGACAGCTTCGAACACTGAAGCTTTCTTT; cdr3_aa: CASTGTASNTEAFF
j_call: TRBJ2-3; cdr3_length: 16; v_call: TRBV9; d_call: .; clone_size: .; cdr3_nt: TGTGCCAGCAGCGTTCAACCCGCTAGCGGCACAGATACGCAGTATTTT; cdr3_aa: CASSVQPASGTDTQYF
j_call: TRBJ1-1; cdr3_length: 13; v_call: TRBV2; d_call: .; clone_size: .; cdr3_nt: TGTGCCAGCAGTGAAGACACGAACACTGAAGCTTTCTTT; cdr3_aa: CASSEDTNTEAFF
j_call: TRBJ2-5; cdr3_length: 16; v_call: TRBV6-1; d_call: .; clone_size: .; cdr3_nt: TGTGCCAGCAGTGAACTTGGCGCCGCGATACAAGAGACCCAGTACTTC; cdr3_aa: CASSELGAAIQETQYF
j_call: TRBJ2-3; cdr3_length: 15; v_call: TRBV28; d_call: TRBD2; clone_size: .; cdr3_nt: TGTGCCAGCAGTTTAGGGGCGGGGGAAGCAGATACGCAGTATTTT; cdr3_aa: CASSLGAGEADTQYF
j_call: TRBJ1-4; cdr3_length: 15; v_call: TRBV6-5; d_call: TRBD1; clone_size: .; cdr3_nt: TGTGCCAGCAGTTCCGCCGGGACAGGGGATGAAAAACTGTTTTTT; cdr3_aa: CASSSAGTGDEKLFF
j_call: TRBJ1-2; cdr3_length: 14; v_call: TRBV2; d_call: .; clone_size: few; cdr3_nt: TGTGCCAGCAGTTCCCTGTCCGCTAACTATGGCTACACCTTC; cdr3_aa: CASSSLSANYGYTF
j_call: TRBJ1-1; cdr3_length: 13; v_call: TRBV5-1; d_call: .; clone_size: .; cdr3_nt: TGCGCCAGCAGGTGGACAGTAAACACTGAAGCTTTCTTT; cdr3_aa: CASRWTVNTEAFF
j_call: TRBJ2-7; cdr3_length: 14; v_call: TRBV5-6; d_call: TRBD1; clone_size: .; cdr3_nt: TGTGCCAGCACCCTGACAGGGAACACCTACGAGCAGTACTTC; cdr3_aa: CASTLTGNTYEQYF
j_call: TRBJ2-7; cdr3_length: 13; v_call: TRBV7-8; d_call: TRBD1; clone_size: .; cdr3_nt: TGTGCCAGCAAATCACAGGGGGGCCACGAGCAGTACTTC; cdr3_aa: CASKSQGGHEQYF
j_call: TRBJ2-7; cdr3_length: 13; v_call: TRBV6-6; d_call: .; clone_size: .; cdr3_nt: TGTGCCAGCCTCAATACAGACTCCTACGAGCAGTACTTC; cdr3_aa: CASLNTDSYEQYF
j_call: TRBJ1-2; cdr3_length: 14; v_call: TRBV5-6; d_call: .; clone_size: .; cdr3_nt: TGTGCCAGCAGCTTGGGCAGGGTCCTTTGGGGCTACACCTTC; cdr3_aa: CASSLGRVLWGYTF
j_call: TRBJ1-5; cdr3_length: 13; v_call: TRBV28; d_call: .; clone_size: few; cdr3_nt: TGTGCCAGCACCCCAGGGTCGGATCAGCCCCAGCATTTT; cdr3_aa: CASTPGSDQPQHF
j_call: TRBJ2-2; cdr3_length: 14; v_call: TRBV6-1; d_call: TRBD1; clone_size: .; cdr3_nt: TGTGCCGTCCCACAGGGGGCGCTGGCCGGGGAGCTGTTTTTT; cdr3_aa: CAVPQGALAGELFF
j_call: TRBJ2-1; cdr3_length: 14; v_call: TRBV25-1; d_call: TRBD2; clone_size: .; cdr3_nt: TGTGCCAGCAGTACTAGCGGGAGAAATAATGAGCAGTTCTTC; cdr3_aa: CASSTSGRNNEQFF
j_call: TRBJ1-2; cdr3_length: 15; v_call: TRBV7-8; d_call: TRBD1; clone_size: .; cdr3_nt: TGTGCCAGCAGCAACCGGGACAGGGGGCTGAGGGGCTACACCTTC; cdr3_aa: CASSNRDRGLRGYTF
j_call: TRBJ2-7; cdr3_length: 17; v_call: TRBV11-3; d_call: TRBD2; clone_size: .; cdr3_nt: TGTGCCAGCAGCTTTACTCCCGGGACTAGCGGAACCTACGAGCAGTACTTC; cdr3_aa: CASSFTPGTSGTYEQYF
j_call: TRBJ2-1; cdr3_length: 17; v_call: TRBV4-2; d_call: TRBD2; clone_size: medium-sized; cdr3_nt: TGTGCCAGCAGCCCAGGTACTAGCGGGAGGGTCAACAATGAGCAGTTCTTC; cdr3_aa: CASSPGTSGRVNNEQFF
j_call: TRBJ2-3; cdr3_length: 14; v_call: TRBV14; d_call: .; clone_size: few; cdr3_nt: TGTGCCAGCAGCCCCCCGGGCCGCAGGGATACGCAGTATTTT; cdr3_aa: CASSPPGRRDTQYF
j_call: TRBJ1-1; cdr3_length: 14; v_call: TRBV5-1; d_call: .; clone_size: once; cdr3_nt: TGCGCCAGCAGCCTGAGAACCCGGGACGGTGAAGCTTTCTTT; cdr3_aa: CASSLRTRDGEAFF
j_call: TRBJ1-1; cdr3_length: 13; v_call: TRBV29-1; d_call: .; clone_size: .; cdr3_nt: TGCAGCGTTAGTCGCTTACCCAACACTGAAGCTTTCTTT; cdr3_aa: CSVSRLPNTEAFF
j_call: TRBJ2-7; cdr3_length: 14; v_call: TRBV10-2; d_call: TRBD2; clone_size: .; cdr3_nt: TGCGCCAGCAGCCCCCAGCGGGAGCTTCACGAGCAGTACTTC; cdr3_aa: CASSPQRELHEQYF